A selection of T cell receptor beta chains follows, all from one sample in a study of blood T cell repertoires in COVID-19. Clones were sequenced by immunoSEQ multiplex PCR, and TCRdb holds only the in-frame ones, with some missing. The repertoire holds approximately 130,000 clones, 86% seen once, with 18% in the top ten. Sequenced: peripheral blood. These TCRs come from a woman in her fifties or sixties who had recovered from COVID-19. The CDR3 runs from the conserved cysteine through the conserved F or W.

cdr3_length v_call cdr3_aa
16 TRBV9 CASSVGAGGLNTEAFF
11 TRBV2 CASSELETQYF
14 TRBV5-1 CASSLGRLPYGYTF
14 TRBV19 CASSLRGLSTEAFF
15 TRBV10-3 CAISAEVDRGSPLHF
16 TRBV4-1 CASSHLHRGAYTEAFF
17 TRBV4-3 CASSQRGGGEDTGELFF
16 TRBV5-1 CASSLSLAGRAETQYF
15 TRBV7-9 CASSPSTGGNSPLHF
12 TRBV12-3/TRBV12-4 CASQGRGEPQHF
16 TRBV6-5 CASSYSRQGGTYEQYF
14 TRBV9 CASSVSGASPEQYF
15 TRBV9 CASSVNTGSYNEQFF
13 TRBV12-3/TRBV12-4 CASSYRRRDTIYF
16 TRBV7-8 CASSFRRLVSGGEQFF
14 TRBV4-1 CASSQGSSGQPQHF
13 TRBV10-2 CASSPDRTGELFF
14 TRBV30 CAWSVWGGGYGYTF